This T cell receptor beta chain was sequenced during a study of stem cell transplantation in POMP-related autoinflammatory disease. Study-level information: Pre-transplant patients had naive-skewed CD4+ T cells and few CD8+ T cells. Overall study findings and caveats: In patients with PRAID, every analyzed T-cell subset tended to show lower diversity and higher clonality. Patients with PRAID showed a restricted number of unique TRB V-J gene pairings.

This CDR3 is 15 amino acids long. V gave up 5 bases and J gave up 0 bases, with 8 bases separating them. CDR1 and CDR2 from the germline V gene are SNHLY and FYNNEI. On this clone itself: The antigen remains unidentified.

PRAID featured prominent immunodeficiency. Sequencing used immunoSEQ multiplex PCR; TCRdb keeps in-frame clones, though not all of them. The sample contains approximately 30,000 clones, 85% to 90% of which appear only once. This TCR was sampled from a human donor with POMP-related autoinflammation and immune dysregulation (PRAID). V gene TRBV2 combines with J gene TRBJ1-6; no definite D call. The source was CD4+ T cells from PBMCs, collected before stem cell transplantation. The CDR3 sequence is CASSTQSSYNSPLHF. CDR3 in DNA: TGTGCCAGCAGTACACAGAGCTCCTATAATTCACCCCTCCACTTT.